The sequence of this TCR beta chain was determined in a study of human T cells and chemical hapten exposure. Across the study: In the sensitization step, 2% DPC was placed on about 2 cm by about 2 cm of upper inner arm skin. Slight volume differences across pooled libraries mainly accounted for varying per-sample TCR yields.

Germline V gene data show CDR1 as SEHNR and CDR2 as FQNEAQ (reference sequence). CDR3 length: 14 residues. V was trimmed by 1 base and J by 3 bases, leaving 7 bases between them. On this clonotype itself: Its antigen is unidentified.

In TCRdb, the RACE reads were re-called with MiXCR into one record per CDR3 protein. This table holds more than 70,000 distinct CDR3 sequences, about 10% found once. Study results and limitations: Sensitizing with DPC caused no change in TCRs above 1 in 1000 frequency.

Described time point: patch test 1, 2 weeks after DPC sensitization. Sample treatment: therapeutic diphenylcyclopropenone sensitization with weekly scalp DPC. Participating donors were patients with alopecia, aged 18 to 70 years, considered appropriate candidates for DPC. The rearrangement links TRBV7-9 to TRBJ1-5; no clear D. The source of this sequence is an older woman with alopecia areata. Some clones in this sample may be carry-over from other donors' samples. The sample consisted of whole blood, taken in connection with sensitization to the hapten diphenylcyclopropenone (DPC). The CDR3 is CASSLDLVNQPQHF. Here the CDR3 DNA reads TGTGCCAGCAGCTTAGATCTGGTCAATCAGCCCCAGCATTTT.